This T cell receptor (beta chain) appears in the sequencing data of a study of blood T cell repertoires in COVID-19. On the study more broadly: The samples span acute and convalescent COVID-19 from the United States, Italy and Spain. Nucleic acid was either cDNA or gDNA, and it came from T cells, B-cell-depleted T cells, or PBMCs.

From germline, CDR1 is SEHNR and CDR2 FQNEAQ (reference sequence). The trim removed 1 base at V and 2 bases at J, leaving 6 bases unmatched. The CDR3 contains 16 residues. As processed by the authors: Amplification from reference gene primers served as the basis for estimated nucleated cell counts. Sequenced by immunoSEQ multiplex PCR; TCRdb stores in-frame clones only, minus some. V and J calls and clone size are as listed in that table; D and trimming were resolved from the DNA. The profile covers 190,000 or so clones, with roughly nine tenths appearing a single time and about 0.81% taken by the ten largest.

Input material: peripheral blood. The source of this sequence is a woman aged 70-85 years with acute or convalescent COVID-19. This rearrangement joins TRBV7-9 to TRBJ2-7; 9 bases are a match to TRBD2. The CDR3, as DNA: TGTGCCAGCAGCTTAGGAGTAGCGGGAGATCCCTACGAGCAGTACTTC. Its translation is CASSLGVAGDPYEQYF.